This TCR beta chain derives from a study of OX40 agonist ivuxolimab in advanced cancers. The overall study: Past anti-PD-1, anti-PD-L1 or anti-CTLA-4 therapy was accepted, and approximately 40% had received some. Study outcomes and limitations: Determination of antigen specificity was not performed for the expanded peripheral T cells.

The CDR3 contains 14 residues. V shed 0 bases and J shed 9 bases, with 15 bases lying between them. Germline CDR1 GTSNPN, CDR2 SVGIG (reference sequence). A word on this clone: Its antigen remains unknown.

Generated by immunoSEQ multiplex PCR, the TCRdb table keeps only in-frame clones and is missing some. The sample records about 73,000 clones, almost 90% being singletons. The sequence derives from an adult with an advanced solid tumor such as melanoma, head and neck, liver or kidney cancer. The chain carries TRBV30 and TRBJ1-5; TRBD1 is a possible D gene (5 bases). Sequenced here: CD4+ or CD8+ T cells sorted from blood, sampled in a trial of the OX40 agonist ivuxolimab. CDR3 amino acids: CAWSVMGLPGPQHF. The CDR3 bases are TGTGCCTGGAGTGTAATGGGGCTACCGGGGCCCCAGCATTTT.